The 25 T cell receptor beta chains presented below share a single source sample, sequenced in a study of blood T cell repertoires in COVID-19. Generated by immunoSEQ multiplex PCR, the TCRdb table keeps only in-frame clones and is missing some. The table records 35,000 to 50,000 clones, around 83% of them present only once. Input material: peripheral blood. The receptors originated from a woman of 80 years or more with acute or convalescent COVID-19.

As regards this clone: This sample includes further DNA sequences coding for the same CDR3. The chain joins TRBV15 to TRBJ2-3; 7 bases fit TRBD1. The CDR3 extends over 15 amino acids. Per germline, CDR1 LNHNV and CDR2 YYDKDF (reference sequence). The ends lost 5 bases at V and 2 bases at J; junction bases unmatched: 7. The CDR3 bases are TGTGCCACCAGCGGACGGGACAGCTCCACAGATACGCAGTATTTT. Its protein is CATSGRDSSTDTQYF.

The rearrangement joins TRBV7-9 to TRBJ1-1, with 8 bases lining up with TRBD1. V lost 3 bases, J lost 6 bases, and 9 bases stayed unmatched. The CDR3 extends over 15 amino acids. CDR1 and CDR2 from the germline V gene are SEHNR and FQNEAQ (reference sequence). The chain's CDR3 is CASSLQAGQGAEAFF. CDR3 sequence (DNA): TGTGCCAGCAGCTTGCAAGCTGGACAGGGCGCTGAAGCTTTCTTT.

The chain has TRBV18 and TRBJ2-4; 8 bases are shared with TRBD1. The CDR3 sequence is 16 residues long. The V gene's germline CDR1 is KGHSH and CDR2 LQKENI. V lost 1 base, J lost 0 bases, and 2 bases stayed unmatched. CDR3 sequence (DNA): TGTGCCAGCTCACCACTGACAGGGGTAGCCAAAAACATTCAGTACTTC. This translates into CASSPLTGVAKNIQYF.

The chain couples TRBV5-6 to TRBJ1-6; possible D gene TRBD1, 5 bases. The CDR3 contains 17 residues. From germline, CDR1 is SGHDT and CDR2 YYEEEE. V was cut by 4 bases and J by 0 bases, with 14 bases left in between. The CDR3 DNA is TGTGCCAGCAGCCCCTGGGGCAGACCCTCCTATAATTCACCCCTCCACTTT. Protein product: CASSPWGRPSYNSPLHF.

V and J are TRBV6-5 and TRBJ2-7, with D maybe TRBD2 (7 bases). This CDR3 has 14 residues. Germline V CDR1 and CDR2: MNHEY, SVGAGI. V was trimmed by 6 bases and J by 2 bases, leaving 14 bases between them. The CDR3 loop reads CASSERDKAYEQYF. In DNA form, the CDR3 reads TGTGCCAGCAGCGAGCGGGACAAGGCCTACGAGCAGTACTTC.

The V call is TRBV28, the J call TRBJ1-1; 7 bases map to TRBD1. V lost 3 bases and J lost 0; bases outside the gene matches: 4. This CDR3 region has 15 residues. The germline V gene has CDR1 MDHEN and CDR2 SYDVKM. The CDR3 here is CASSLVDRLNTEAFF. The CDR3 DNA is TGTGCCAGCAGTTTGGTGGACAGGCTGAACACTGAAGCTTTCTTT.

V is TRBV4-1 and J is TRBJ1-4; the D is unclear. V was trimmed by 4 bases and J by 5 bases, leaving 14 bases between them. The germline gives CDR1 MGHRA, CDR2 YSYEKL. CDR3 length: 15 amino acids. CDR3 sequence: CASSLSGKQNEKLFF. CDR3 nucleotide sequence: TGCGCCAGCAGCCTCAGCGGGAAGCAGAATGAAAAACTGTTTTTT.

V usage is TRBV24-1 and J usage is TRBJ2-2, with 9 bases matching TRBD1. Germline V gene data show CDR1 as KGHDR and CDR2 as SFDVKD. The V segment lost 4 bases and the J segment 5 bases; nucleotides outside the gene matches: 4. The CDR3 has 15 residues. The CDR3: CATSETGTGTGELFF. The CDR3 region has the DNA TGTGCCACCAGTGAAACCGGGACAGGGACCGGGGAGCTGTTTTTT.

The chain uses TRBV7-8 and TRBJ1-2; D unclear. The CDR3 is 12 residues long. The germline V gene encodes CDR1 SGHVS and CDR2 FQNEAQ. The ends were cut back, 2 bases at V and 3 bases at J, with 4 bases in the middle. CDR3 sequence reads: CASSLTDYGYTF. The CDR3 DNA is TGTGCCAGCAGCTTAACGGACTATGGCTACACCTTC.

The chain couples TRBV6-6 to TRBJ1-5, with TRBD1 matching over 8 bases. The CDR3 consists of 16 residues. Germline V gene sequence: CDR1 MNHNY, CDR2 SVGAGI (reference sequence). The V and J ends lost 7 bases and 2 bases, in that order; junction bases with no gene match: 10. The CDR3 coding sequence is TGTGCCAGCACCACGACAGGGGCTGGCGGCAATCAGCCCCAGCATTTT. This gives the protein CASTTTGAGGNQPQHF.

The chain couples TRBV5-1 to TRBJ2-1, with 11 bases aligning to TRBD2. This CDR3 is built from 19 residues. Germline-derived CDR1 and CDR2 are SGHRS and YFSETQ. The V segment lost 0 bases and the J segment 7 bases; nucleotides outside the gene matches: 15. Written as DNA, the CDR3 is TGCGCCAGCAGCTTGGCCGCATTGGCCAAGGCTAGCGGGGGGAATGAGCAGTTCTTC. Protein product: CASSLAALAKASGGNEQFF.

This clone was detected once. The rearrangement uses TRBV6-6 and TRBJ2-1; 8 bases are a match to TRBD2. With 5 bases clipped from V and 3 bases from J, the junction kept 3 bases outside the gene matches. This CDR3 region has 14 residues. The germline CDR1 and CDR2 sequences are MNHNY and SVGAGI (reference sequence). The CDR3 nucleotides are TGTGCCAGCAGTGATGGGACTAGCTACAATGAGCAGTTCTTC. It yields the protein CASSDGTSYNEQFF.

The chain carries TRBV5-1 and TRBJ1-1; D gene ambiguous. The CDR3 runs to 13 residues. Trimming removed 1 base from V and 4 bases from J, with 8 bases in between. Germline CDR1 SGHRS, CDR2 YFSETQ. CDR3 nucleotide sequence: TGCGCCAGCAGCTTGTCGGTAACCACTGAAGCTTTCTTT. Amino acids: CASSLSVTTEAFF.

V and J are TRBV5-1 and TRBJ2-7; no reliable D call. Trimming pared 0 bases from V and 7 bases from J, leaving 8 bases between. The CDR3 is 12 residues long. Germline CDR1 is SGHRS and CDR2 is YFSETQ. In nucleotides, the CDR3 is TGCGCCAGCAGCTTGGGTCTACGTGAGCAGTACTTC. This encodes CASSLGLREQYF.

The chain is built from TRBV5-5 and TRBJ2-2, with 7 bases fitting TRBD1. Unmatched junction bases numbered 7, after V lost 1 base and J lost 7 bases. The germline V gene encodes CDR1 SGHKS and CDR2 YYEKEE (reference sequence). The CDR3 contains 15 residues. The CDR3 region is CASSLSRGINGELFF. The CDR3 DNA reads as TGTGCCAGCAGCTTGAGCAGGGGGATCAACGGGGAGCTGTTTTTT.

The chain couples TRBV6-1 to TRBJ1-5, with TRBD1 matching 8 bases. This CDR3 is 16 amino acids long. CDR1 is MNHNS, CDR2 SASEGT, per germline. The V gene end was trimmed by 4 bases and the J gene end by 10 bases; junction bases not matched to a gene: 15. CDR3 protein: CASSAYPRTGTRPQHF. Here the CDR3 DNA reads TGTGCCAGCAGTGCCTACCCCCGGACAGGGACGAGACCCCAGCATTTT.

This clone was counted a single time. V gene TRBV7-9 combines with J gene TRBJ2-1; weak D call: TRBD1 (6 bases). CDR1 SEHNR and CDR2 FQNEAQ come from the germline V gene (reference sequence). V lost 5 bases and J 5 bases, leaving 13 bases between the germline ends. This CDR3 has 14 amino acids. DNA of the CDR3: TGTGCCAGCAGCCCACAGGGAATAGACAATGAGCAGTTCTTC. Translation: CASSPQGIDNEQFF. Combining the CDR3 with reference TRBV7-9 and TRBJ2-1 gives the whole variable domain DTGVSQNPRHKITKRGQNVTFRCDPISEHNRLYWYRQTLGQGPEFLTYFQNEAQLEKSRLLSDRFSAERPKGSFSTLEIQRTEQGDSAMYLCASSPQGIDNEQFFGPGTRLTVL.

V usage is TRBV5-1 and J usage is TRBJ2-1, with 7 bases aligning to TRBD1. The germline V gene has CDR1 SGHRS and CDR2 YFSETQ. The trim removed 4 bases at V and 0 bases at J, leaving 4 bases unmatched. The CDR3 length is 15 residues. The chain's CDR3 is CASSVTGSSYNEQFF. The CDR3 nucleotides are TGCGCCAGCAGCGTGACAGGGAGCTCCTACAATGAGCAGTTCTTC.

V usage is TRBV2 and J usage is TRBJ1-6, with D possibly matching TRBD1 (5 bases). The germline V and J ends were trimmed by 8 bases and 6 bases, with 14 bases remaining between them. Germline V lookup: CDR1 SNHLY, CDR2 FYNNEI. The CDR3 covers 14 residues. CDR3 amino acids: CASRRDSLNSPLHF. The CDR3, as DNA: TGTGCCAGCCGAAGAGACAGCCTTAATTCACCCCTCCACTTT. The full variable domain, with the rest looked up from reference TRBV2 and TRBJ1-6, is EPEVTQTPSHQVTQMGQEVILRCVPISNHLYFYWYRQILGQKVEFLVSFYNNEISEKSEIFDDQFSVERPDGSNFTLKIRSTKLEDSAMYFCASRRDSLNSPLHFGNGTRLTVT.

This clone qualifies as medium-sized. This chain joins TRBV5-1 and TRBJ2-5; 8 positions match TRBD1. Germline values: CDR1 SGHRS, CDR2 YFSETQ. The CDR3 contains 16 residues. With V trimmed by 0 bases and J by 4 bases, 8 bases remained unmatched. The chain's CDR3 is CASSLGSTGAGETQYF. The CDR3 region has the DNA TGCGCCAGCAGCTTGGGCTCGACAGGGGCCGGAGAGACCCAGTACTTC.

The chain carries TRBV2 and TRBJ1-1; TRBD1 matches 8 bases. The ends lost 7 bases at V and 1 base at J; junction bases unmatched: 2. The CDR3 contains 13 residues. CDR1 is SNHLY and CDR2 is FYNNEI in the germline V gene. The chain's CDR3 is CASTGTGNTEAFF. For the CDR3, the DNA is TGTGCCAGCACCGGGACAGGGAACACTGAAGCTTTCTTT. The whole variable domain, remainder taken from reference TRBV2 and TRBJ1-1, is EPEVTQTPSHQVTQMGQEVILRCVPISNHLYFYWYRQILGQKVEFLVSFYNNEISEKSEIFDDQFSVERPDGSNFTLKIRSTKLEDSAMYFCASTGTGNTEAFFGQGTRLTVV.

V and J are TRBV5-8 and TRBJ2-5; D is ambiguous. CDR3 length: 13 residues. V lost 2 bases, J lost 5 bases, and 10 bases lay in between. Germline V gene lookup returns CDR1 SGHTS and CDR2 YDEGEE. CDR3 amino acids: CASSLPNRETQYF. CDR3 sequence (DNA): TGTGCCAGCAGCTTACCGAATCGGGAGACCCAGTACTTC.

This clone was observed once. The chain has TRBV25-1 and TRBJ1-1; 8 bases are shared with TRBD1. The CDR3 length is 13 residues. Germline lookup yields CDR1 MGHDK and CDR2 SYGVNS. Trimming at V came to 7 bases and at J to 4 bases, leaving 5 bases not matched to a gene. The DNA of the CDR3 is TGTGCCAGCATCGATACAGGGGGCACTGAAGCTTTCTTT. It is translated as CASIDTGGTEAFF. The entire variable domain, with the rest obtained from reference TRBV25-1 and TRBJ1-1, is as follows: EADIYQTPRYLVIGTGKKITLECSQTMGHDKMYWYQQDPGMELHLIHYSYGVNSTEKGDLSSESTVSRIRTEHFPLTLESARPSHTSQYLCASIDTGGTEAFFGQGTRLTVV.

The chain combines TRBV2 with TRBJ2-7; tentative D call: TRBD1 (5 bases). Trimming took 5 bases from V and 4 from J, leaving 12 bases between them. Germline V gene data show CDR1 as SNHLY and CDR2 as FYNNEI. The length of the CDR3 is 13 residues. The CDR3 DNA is TGTGCCAGCAGTTCTCACCAGGGTTACGAGCAGTACTTC. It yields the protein CASSSHQGYEQYF.

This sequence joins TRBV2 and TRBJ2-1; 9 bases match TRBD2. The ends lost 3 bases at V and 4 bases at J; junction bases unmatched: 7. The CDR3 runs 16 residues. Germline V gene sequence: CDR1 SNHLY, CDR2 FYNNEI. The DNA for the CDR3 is TGTGCCAGCAGTGAGCGGCGGGGGGGCAGATACAATGAGCAGTTCTTC. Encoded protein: CASSERRGGRYNEQFF.